This T cell receptor (beta chain) stems from a study of T cells in localized non-small cell lung cancer. General observations from the study: The study found T cell clonality highest in uninvolved adjacent lung, above tumor. The appearance of a median roughly 61 of the top 100 tumor clones was seen in adjacent lung. Since sequencing was restricted to only one region of the tumor, intratumor heterogeneity remains a possibility. Longer survival (overall) was linked to higher T cell density in blood.

Sequencing used immunoSEQ multiplex PCR; TCRdb keeps in-frame clones, though not all of them. The sample gives about 40,000 clones, 70% to 90% of which show up once; approximately 3.5% is in the top ten. Germline V gene sequence: CDR1 LNHNV, CDR2 YYDKDF (reference sequence). The CDR3 is made up of 16 amino acids. The V and J ends lost 3 bases and 0 bases, in that order; junction bases with no gene match: 6. Note on this clone: Its matching antigen is unknown.

The source was peripheral blood, collected before any cancer treatment. J is TRBJ2-5 and V is TRBV15; TRBD1 matches 8 bases. This sequence was found in a man between 18 and 50 years old with stage I lung adenocarcinoma. CDR3 sequence reads: CATSRDGTGHQETQYF. The CDR3, as DNA: TGTGCCACCAGCAGGGACGGGACAGGACACCAAGAGACCCAGTACTTC. Drawing the rest from reference TRBV15 and TRBJ2-5, the complete variable domain is DAMVIQNPRYQVTQFGKPVTLSCSQTLNHNVMYWYQQKSSQAPKLLFHYYDKDFNNEADTPDNFQSRRPNTSFCFLDIRSPGLGDTAMYLCATSRDGTGHQETQYFGPGTRLLVL.